This TCR beta chain was identified in a study of control samples from healthy donors and cancer patients. CDR3 length equals 15 residues. V shed 2 bases and J 7 bases; nucleotides not matched to a gene: 5. CDR1 ENHRY and CDR2 SYGVKD come from the germline V gene. Assay: immunoSEQ multiplex PCR; the TCRdb copy retains only in-frame clones and omits some. Of around 170,000 clones listed, around 88% are singletons. The clonotype comes from a woman aged 25 to 39 in good health. The material sequenced was blood. The V gene is TRBV10-3, the J gene TRBJ1-5, with 10 nucleotides matching TRBD1. The CDR3 loop reads CAISETGTGDQPQHF. The CDR3 bases are TGTGCCATCAGTGAGACCGGGACAGGGGACCAGCCCCAGCATTTT.